The 28 T cell receptor beta chains reported below all come from one sample, sequenced in a study of blood T cells in healthy people across ages (dated by TCRdb to between 2014 and 2017). The library was obtained by 5' RACE. The sample was run on an Illumina HiSeq 2500. A second PCR of roughly 7 to 12 cycles was run with a J-beta primer mix and a sample-barcoded 5' primer. Using fastp trimming at Q25 and MiXCR clonotype assembly, TCRdb reanalyzed the public sequencing data and kept in-frame beta chains. Rows matching on CDR3 protein sequence are summarized as one entry with the most common DNA and genes. Within this sample are 730,000 or so distinct CDR3 sequences, with 43% of them counted one time only. Less than 25% of the sample goes to the ten largest clones. Material: blood. Receptor source: a woman aged 60 to 75 in good health.

This clonotype came up once. The chain uses TRBV14 and TRBJ2-1; D not certain. There are 13 residues in the CDR3. Germline CDR1 and CDR2: SGHDN and FVKESK. The V end was cut by 2 bases, the J end by 10 bases, with 12 bases between. In DNA form, the CDR3 reads TGTGCCAGCAGCCAAATGACCCCCACCGAGCAGTTCTTC. Amino acid sequence: CASSQMTPTEQFF.

V and J are TRBV3-1 and TRBJ1-1; unclear D gene. The CDR3 is made up of 14 amino acids. Looked up from germline, CDR1 is LGHDT and CDR2 is YNNKEL (reference sequence). Trimming pared 1 base from V and 1 base from J, leaving 7 bases between. The DNA of the CDR3 is TGTGCCAGCAGCCAAGGGTGGGGGAACACTGAAGCTTTCTTT. This gives the protein CASSQGWGNTEAFF.

The rearrangement uses TRBV12-5 and TRBJ2-5; possible D gene TRBD2, 7 bases. The germline V gene has CDR1 LGHNT and CDR2 FRNRAP. CDR3 length: 13 residues. V lost 8 bases, J lost 4 bases, and 14 bases lay in between. CDR3 nucleotides: TGTGCTAGTACGGGGGGCGGGGGAGAGACCCAGTACTTC. It is translated as CASTGGGGETQYF. Full variable domain (outside the CDR3, taken from reference TRBV12-5 and TRBJ2-5): DARVTQTPRHKVTEMGQEVTMRCQPILGHNTVFWYRQTMMQGLELLAYFRNRAPLDDSGMPKDRFSAEMPDATLATLKIQPSEPRDSAVYFCASTGGGGETQYFGPGTRLLVL.

The chain is built from TRBV20-1 and TRBJ1-1; TRBD1 is a possible D gene (5 bases). Between the trimmed V and J ends, which lost 3 bases and 4 bases, there was a span of 15 bases. Germline V CDR1 and CDR2: DFQATT, SNEGSKA (reference sequence). CDR3 length equals 14 residues. The CDR3 nucleotides read TGCAGTGCTAGTAAGTCGTTAAGGGGCACTGAAGCTTTCTTT. Translation gives CSASKSLRGTEAFF.

J is TRBJ2-7 and V is TRBV2; TRBD2 agrees at 7 bases. The J call is uncertain, as TRBJ2-5 better fits the DNA end. The CDR3 extends over 15 amino acids. Germline V gene lookup returns CDR1 SNHLY and CDR2 FYNNEI. The CDR3 sequence is CASSALADPRETQYF. CDR3 sequence (DNA): TGTGCCAGCAGCGCTCTAGCGGACCCAAGGGAGACCCAGTACTTC.

For the CDR3, the DNA is TGTGCCAGCAGCTTAGACCCCGACCTATCGAGGGGCTACACCTTC. This translates into CASSLDPDLSRGYTF. The chain couples TRBV11-2 to TRBJ1-2; D remains ambiguous. This CDR3 spans 15 amino acids. CDR1 SGHAT and CDR2 FQNNGV come from the germline V gene. V lost 0 bases, J lost 8 bases, and 16 bases lay in between.

Only a few counts were recorded for this clonotype. The gene calls are TRBV20-1 and TRBJ2-5; 10 bases are a match to TRBD2. Near its end, the DNA agrees better with TRBJ2-7, so the J call may be wrong. The CDR3 length is 13 residues. Germline CDR1 DFQATT, CDR2 SNEGSKA (reference sequence). CDR3 nucleotide sequence: TGCAGTGCTAGCCCAGCGGGAGGGCTCGAGCAGTACTTC. Translation: CSASPAGGLEQYF.

The chain carries TRBV25-1 and TRBJ2-4, with no clear D. The CDR3 length is 12 residues. Germline CDR1 reads MGHDK; CDR2 reads SYGVNS. The germline V and J ends were trimmed by 4 bases and 8 bases, with 9 bases remaining between them. CDR3 in amino acids: CASSASRDIQYF. For the CDR3, the DNA is TGTGCCAGCAGTGCAAGCCGGGACATTCAGTACTTC.

The chain is built from TRBV5-5 and TRBJ2-5; D is undetermined. The germline CDR1 and CDR2 sequences are SGHKS and YYEKEE (reference sequence). The CDR3 is made up of 13 amino acids. V lost 4 bases and J 5 bases, leaving 12 bases between the germline ends. The CDR3 sequence is CASSMGLRETQYF. CDR3 DNA: TGTGCCAGCAGCATGGGTCTCAGGGAGACCCAGTACTTC.

The V call is TRBV6-6, the J call TRBJ2-2, with D unclear. The CDR3 contains 16 residues. The germline V gene encodes CDR1 MNHNY and CDR2 SVGAGI (reference sequence). V lost 0 bases to trimming and J lost 4 bases, with 12 bases between them. The CDR3 DNA sequence: TGTGCCAGCAGTTACTCGATTAAGGGTTTCACCGGGGAGCTGTTTTTT. Translated: CASSYSIKGFTGELFF.

A note on this clonotype: A much more abundant neighbour one base away suggests this may be a read error. The V call is TRBV30, the J call TRBJ2-7, with D perhaps matching TRBD1 (6 bases). CDR3 length equals 13 residues. CDR1 is GTSNPN and CDR2 is SVGIG in the germline V gene (reference sequence). The CDR3 reads CAGRWDTDSEQYF. In nucleotides, the CDR3 is TGTGCCGGGAGATGGGACACGGACAGCGAGCAGTACTTC.

The CDR3 DNA is TGTGCCAGCAGCCTCCGACAGAACGAAGCTTTCTTT. Amino acid sequence: CASSLRQNEAFF. This chain links TRBV7-2 with TRBJ1-1, with D possibly TRBD1 on 5 matching bases. The CDR3 covers 12 residues. Trimming took off 5 bases at V and 8 bases at J, with 12 bases between the two ends. From germline, CDR1 is SGHTA and CDR2 FQGNSA.

The chain combines TRBV30 with TRBJ2-7, with 7 bases identical to TRBD2. Per the germline V gene, CDR1 is GTSNPN and CDR2 is SVGIG (reference sequence). The V gene end was trimmed by 1 base and the J gene end by 6 bases; junction bases not matched to a gene: 15. There are 16 residues in the CDR3. The CDR3 loop reads CAWSGPGLRFGSEQYF. Here the CDR3 DNA reads TGTGCCTGGAGTGGCCCGGGACTAAGGTTCGGGAGCGAGCAGTACTTC.

This chain links TRBV7-2 with TRBJ2-1; TRBD2 might be the D (5 bases). CDR3 length: 15 amino acids. The V gene's germline CDR1 is SGHTA and CDR2 FQGNSA. V dropped 5 bases and J dropped 12 bases, with 23 bases sitting between them. CDR3 protein: CASSPHGYSGDRQFF. CDR3 coding DNA: TGTGCCAGCAGCCCCCACGGGTACAGCGGAGACCGGCAGTTCTTC.

Remarks on this clonotype: The CDR3 ends on some other residue instead of the conserved phenylalanine or tryptophan, so this is likely a read error. The chain has TRBV5-1 and TRBJ2-1, with 7 bases identical to TRBD1. The J segment lost 9 bases and the V segment lost 4 bases, leaving 10 bases of the junction unmatched. The CDR3 is made up of 14 amino acids. Germline V lookup: CDR1 SGHRS, CDR2 YFSETQ. CDR3 sequence: CASSVGQGESEQFS. The CDR3, as DNA: TGCGCCAGCAGCGTGGGGCAGGGGGAAAGTGAGCAGTTCTCC.

V gene TRBV7-3 combines with J gene TRBJ1-1; D perhaps matches TRBD1 (5 bases). Looked up from germline, CDR1 is SGHTA and CDR2 is FQGTGA. The CDR3 contains 15 residues. V gave up 5 bases and J gave up 2 bases, with 15 bases separating them. Written as DNA, the CDR3 is TGTGCCAGCAGCACCTCGGGGGGGACCAACACTGAAGCTTTCTTT. Translated: CASSTSGGTNTEAFF. The full variable domain, in which reference TRBV7-3 and TRBJ1-1 provide the parts outside the CDR3, is GAGVSQTPSNKVTEKGKYVELRCDPISGHTALYWYRQSLGQGPEFLIYFQGTGAADDSGLPNDRFFAVRPEGSVSTLKIQRTERGDSAVYLCASSTSGGTNTEAFFGQGTRLTVV.

The chain uses TRBV27 and TRBJ2-1; weak D call: TRBD1 (6 bases). Between the trimmed V and J ends, which lost 6 bases and 13 bases, there was a span of 25 bases. Germline V gene data show CDR1 as MNHEY and CDR2 as SMNVEV (reference sequence). The CDR3 spans 15 residues. The CDR3 DNA is TGTGCCAGCAGCTTGACCACAGGGTCCCCAGAGACCCAGTTCTTC. Protein: CASSLTTGSPETQFF.

This clonotype was observed a few times. The chain has TRBV5-5 and TRBJ1-5; TRBD1 matches at 7 bases. The CDR3 is 15 residues long. The germline gives CDR1 SGHKS, CDR2 YYEKEE (reference sequence). The J segment lost 0 bases and the V segment lost 5 bases, leaving 5 bases of the junction unmatched. The CDR3 DNA reads TGTGCCAGCAGTCGGGACAGCCTTAGCAATCAGCCCCAGCATTTT. Its protein is CASSRDSLSNQPQHF.

This clonotype was recorded a few times. This chain connects TRBV20-1 to TRBJ2-1; the match to TRBD2 covers 8 bases. After removal of 3 bases from V and 4 bases from J, the junction contained 5 bases not matched to a gene. Germline-derived CDR1 and CDR2 are DFQATT and SNEGSKA (reference sequence). The CDR3 runs 14 residues. CDR3 sequence: CSASTSGMYNEQFF. In DNA, the CDR3 is TGCAGTGCTAGTACTAGCGGAATGTACAATGAGCAGTTCTTC.

This clonotype has ten or more counts. The chain links TRBV29-1 to TRBJ2-5, with TRBD1 identical over 7 bases. The CDR3 runs to 13 residues. With V trimmed by 4 bases and J by 4 bases, 6 bases remained unmatched. Germline V gene data show CDR1 as SQVTM and CDR2 as ANQGSEA. The CDR3 bases are TGCAGCGTTGGGGGGACAGACAGAGAGACCCAGTACTTC. Its protein product is CSVGGTDRETQYF.

The sample holds a few counts of this clonotype. The chain joins TRBV11-2 to TRBJ1-1, with 7 bases fitting TRBD1. V dropped 3 bases and J dropped 1; count of bases not matched to a gene: 2. The germline CDR1 and CDR2 sequences are SGHAT and FQNNGV. The CDR3 contains 14 residues. The DNA for the CDR3 is TGTGCCAGCAGCTTCCGGACAGGGAACACTGAAGCTTTCTTT. This encodes CASSFRTGNTEAFF.

This rearrangement joins TRBV11-2 to TRBJ2-7, with D perhaps TRBD1 (6 bases). Trimming cost V 5 bases and J 7 bases, with 30 bases left between them. CDR1 is SGHAT and CDR2 is FQNNGV in the germline V gene. The length of the CDR3 is 18 residues. The CDR3 loop is CASSLGGLRERSYNEQYF. The CDR3 region has the DNA TGTGCCAGCAGCCTAGGGGGTCTCCGGGAAAGGTCCTACAATGAGCAGTACTTC.

The gene calls are TRBV20-1 and TRBJ2-3, with TRBD2 matching over 14 bases. Germline V gives CDR1 DFQATT, CDR2 SNEGSKA (reference sequence). The V segment lost 5 bases and the J segment 0 bases; nucleotides outside the gene matches: 1. The CDR3 sequence is 15 residues long. In DNA, the CDR3 is TGCAGTGCTGGACTAGCGGGGGGCAGCACAGATACGCAGTATTTT. Translated: CSAGLAGGSTDTQYF.

This clonotype was counted a few times. The chain has TRBV7-3 and TRBJ2-3; 13 positions agree with TRBD2. The J segment lost 8 bases and the V segment lost 5 bases, leaving 10 bases of the junction unmatched. The CDR3 length is 16 residues. Germline V gene lookup returns CDR1 SGHTA and CDR2 FQGTGA. In DNA, the CDR3 is TGTGCCAGCAGCGTACTAGCGGGGGGGCCTCAAGGTACGCAGTATTTT. Its protein is CASSVLAGGPQGTQYF.

This clonotype showed up many times. V and J are TRBV5-1 and TRBJ2-7, with D uncertain. With 4 bases removed from V and 3 bases from J, the gap between germline ends came to 11 bases. Germline V gene sequence: CDR1 SGHRS, CDR2 YFSETQ. This CDR3 is built from 13 residues. The DNA of the CDR3 is TGCGCCAGCAGCATCGGGTCGAACTACGAGCAGTACTTC. Protein: CASSIGSNYEQYF.

The V and J genes are TRBV12-3 or TRBV12-4 and TRBJ2-6; 7 bases agree with TRBD1. The CDR3 totals 18 residues. Unmatched junction bases numbered 10, after V lost 5 bases and J lost 0 bases. The CDR3 spells CASSPQGTAFSGANVLTF. The CDR3, as DNA: TGTGCCAGCAGTCCGCAGGGGACAGCATTCTCTGGGGCCAACGTCCTGACTTTC.

This clonotype came up many times. This sequence joins TRBV5-5 and TRBJ2-7; perhaps TRBD1 as D (6 bases). Germline CDR1 SGHKS, CDR2 YYEKEE (reference sequence). Trimming removed 1 base from V and 3 bases from J, with 8 bases in between. The CDR3 spans 13 residues. CDR3 loop: CASSLNRDYEQYF. CDR3 nucleotides: TGTGCCAGCAGCTTGAACAGGGACTACGAGCAGTACTTC.

V and J are TRBV2 and TRBJ1-1; tentatively, D is TRBD1 (6 bases). V dropped 3 bases and J dropped 3 bases, with 14 bases sitting between them. The CDR3 extends over 15 amino acids. Germline CDR1 and CDR2: SNHLY and FYNNEI. The CDR3 loop reads CASSDTGIVDTEAFF. Written as DNA, the CDR3 is TGTGCCAGCAGTGACACAGGGATAGTGGACACTGAAGCTTTCTTT.